This paragraph covers one T cell receptor (beta chain) sequence. The antigen is unknown. These data are taken from a study of vaccination and CD4 T cells after COVID-19. Study-wide background: Collection of post-COVID samples occurred a median approximately 100 days after diagnosis, spanning a range of 35 to 161.

With the Oncomine TCR Beta short-read assay, DNA from cultured CD4+ T cells was sequenced. A single record per CDR3 protein comes from TCRdb applying MiXCR to the PCR reads. Of about 11,000 distinct CDR3 sequences detected, over 60% appear once; the ten largest clones hold under 13%. V was clipped by 2 bases and J by 0 bases; unmatched bases: 5. The V gene's germline CDR1 is SGHTA and CDR2 FQGNSA. The CDR3 contains 16 residues. Documented treatment: roughly 10-day PBMC culture with coronavirus spike peptide pools or control peptides (ViraFEST assay). This TCR came from a human donor who had recovered from COVID-19. V is TRBV7-2 and J is TRBJ2-7; 9 positions match TRBD2. Sequencing was performed on CD4+ T cells from blood, cultured in vitro. CDR3 amino acids: CASSLRAGGSSYEQYF. CDR3 DNA sequence: TGTGCCAGCAGCTTAAGAGCGGGGGGAAGCTCCTACGAGCAGTACTTC.